A single sample is the source of the 6 T cell receptor beta chains below, sequenced in a study of T cells after yellow fever vaccination. TCRdb re-derived calls from the 5' RACE reads in MiXCR, one entry per CDR3 protein. The data hold about 74,000 distinct CDR3 sequences, with more than 5.5% observed a single time. The material was CD8+ T cells sorted from PBMCs, obtained 5 to 6 days after the first yellow fever vaccination. These receptors originate from a man aged 18 to 30 who received the YFV17D yellow fever vaccine.

This clonotype was seen ten or more times. The V gene is TRBV5-1, the J gene TRBJ2-3; D is perhaps TRBD1 or TRBD2 (5 bases each). Trimming pared 0 bases from V and 0 bases from J, leaving 17 bases between. The length of the CDR3 is 18 residues. CDR1 is SGHRS and CDR2 is YFSETQ in the germline V gene. The CDR3 loop reads CASSLEMGRMSSTDTQYF. The CDR3 DNA sequence: TGCGCCAGCAGCTTGGAGATGGGACGGATGTCTAGCACAGATACGCAGTATTTT.

This clonotype showed up just a few times. The chain has TRBV4-3 and TRBJ2-7; tentative D call: TRBD1 (5 bases). The V gene's germline CDR1 is LGHNA and CDR2 YSLEER. CDR3 length equals 14 residues. V shed 1 base and J shed 7 bases, with 14 bases lying between them. CDR3 protein: CASSQAQGRNEQYF. The DNA of the CDR3 is TGCGCCAGCAGCCAAGCTCAGGGTCGGAATGAGCAGTACTTC.

This clonotype was found many times. The chain has TRBV5-1 and TRBJ1-1; D may be TRBD1 (5 bases). Trimming left V 4 bases short and J 1 base short, with 17 bases between. The CDR3 contains 16 residues. Germline V gives CDR1 SGHRS, CDR2 YFSETQ. The CDR3 protein is CASSPVPPGPNTEAFF. CDR3 nucleotide sequence: TGCGCCAGCAGCCCGGTTCCCCCGGGACCGAACACTGAAGCTTTCTTT.

This clonotype showed up just a few times. The V and J genes are TRBV7-9 and TRBJ2-1; D uncertain. The germline V gene has CDR1 SEHNR and CDR2 FQNEAQ (reference sequence). This CDR3 contains 13 residues. V lost 5 bases, J lost 9 bases, and 14 bases lay in between. In DNA, the CDR3 is TGTGCCAGCAGCCCCCCCCAAAGGGCTGAGCAGTTCTTC. Protein product: CASSPPQRAEQFF.

This clonotype was seen ten or more times. This sequence joins TRBV5-1 and TRBJ1-1; no definite D call. V lost 1 base, J lost 4 bases, and 11 bases lay in between. There are 14 residues in the CDR3. CDR1 is SGHRS, CDR2 YFSETQ, per germline. The CDR3 spells CASSLHRATTEAFF. CDR3 nucleotides: TGCGCCAGCAGCTTGCATAGGGCCACCACTGAAGCTTTCTTT.

The chain joins TRBV4-1 to TRBJ1-1, with D perhaps matching TRBD1 (6 bases). Germline CDR1 is MGHRA and CDR2 is YSYEKL. The CDR3 has 15 residues. V lost 1 base to trimming and J lost 2 bases, with 11 bases between them. CDR3 DNA sequence: TGCGCCAGCAGCCAAGGGGACAACATCAACACTGAAGCTTTCTTT. Translation: CASSQGDNINTEAFF.